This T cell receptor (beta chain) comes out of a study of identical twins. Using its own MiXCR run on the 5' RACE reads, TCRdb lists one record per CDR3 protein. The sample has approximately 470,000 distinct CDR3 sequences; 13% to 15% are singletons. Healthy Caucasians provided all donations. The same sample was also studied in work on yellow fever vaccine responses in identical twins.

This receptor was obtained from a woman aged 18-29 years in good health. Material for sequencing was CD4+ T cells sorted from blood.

The CDR3 DNA reads as TGTGCCACCTCAAACAGGGTATCCTACAATGAGCAGTTCTTC. Translated: CATSNRVSYNEQFF. The genes are TRBV15 and TRBJ2-1; possibly TRBD1 for D (6 bases). The length of the CDR3 is 14 residues. Germline V CDR1 and CDR2: LNHNV, YYDKDF (reference sequence). V was clipped by 8 bases and J by 1 base, with 12 bases between them.